These T cell receptor beta chains were read from a single sample in a study of shared clonotypes between healthy human individuals. Profiling relied on immunoSEQ multiplex PCR, and the TCRdb table lists in-frame clones only, not all of them. The sample lists about 380,000 clones; about 97% were seen once. The sequencing sample was made of memory CD8+ T cells sorted from blood. These receptors originate from a man between 25 and 39 years old in good health. Both conserved end residues are trimmed from each CDR3. A D gene is named only where the DNA matches it firmly. Some rows have no size entry. The others give once, few or many, or a class for an expanded clone.

CDR3 protein	D gene	clone size	V gene	J gene
ASSQTGTVSSNQPQH	TRBD1	-	TRBV28	TRBJ1-5
ASSDTGLGNTIY	-	-	TRBV7-9	TRBJ1-3
ASENSGSLTGELF	TRBD2	once	TRBV2	TRBJ2-2
ASSLGVLAVTSYEQY	TRBD2	-	TRBV5-1	TRBJ2-7
ASSLGAGARYNEQF	-	-	TRBV5-1	TRBJ2-1
ASPRKETQY	-	-	TRBV27	TRBJ2-5
ASSLAMVYGNTIY	-	-	TRBV7-9	TRBJ1-3
ASSRGGTGGQPQH	TRBD1	-	TRBV28	TRBJ1-5
ASSLLQGVEQY	-	-	TRBV5-1	TRBJ2-7
ASTDEDTQY	-	-	TRBV6-5	TRBJ2-3
ASSQGPVNF	-	-	TRBV4-2	TRBJ1-2
ASSLVNYEQY	-	-	TRBV28	TRBJ2-7
ASSLPRQGAGGELF	TRBD1	-	TRBV28	TRBJ2-2
ASSVGGYNEQF	-	-	TRBV5-4	TRBJ2-1
ASRELAGTYEQY	TRBD2	-	TRBV5-1	TRBJ2-7
ASSYDAGSYNEQF	-	-	TRBV6-5	TRBJ2-1
ASSRGQGLLDTQY	TRBD1	-	TRBV2	TRBJ2-3
ASSLGLKTDTQY	-	-	TRBV5-1	TRBJ2-3
ASSVASLGPYNEQF	-	-	TRBV9	TRBJ2-1
ASSLGSGRAYEQY	TRBD2	-	TRBV5-1	TRBJ2-7
ASSGSGRDEQF	TRBD2	-	TRBV2	TRBJ2-1
ASTLGTSGAYEQY	TRBD2	-	TRBV6-1	TRBJ2-7
ASTRGNYEQY	-	once	TRBV25-1	TRBJ2-7
AISGTSGSWTGELF	TRBD2	-	TRBV10-3	TRBJ2-2
ASARSGQGNQPQH	TRBD1	-	TRBV2	TRBJ1-5
ASSGDRGSRETQY	TRBD1	-	TRBV2	TRBJ2-5
ASSPGPKDQPQH	-	-	TRBV18	TRBJ1-5
ASRAEGGRGYT	-	-	TRBV6-5	TRBJ1-2
ASSYPRGGDYNEQF	TRBD2	-	TRBV6-6	TRBJ2-1
ASSLEETPGNTIY	-	once	TRBV5-1	TRBJ1-3
SALTGYEQY	-	-	TRBV20-1	TRBJ2-7
ASSLRQTDTQY	-	once	TRBV5-4	TRBJ2-3